These 10 T cell receptor beta chains share one sample of origin, sequenced in a study of T cell clonality in common variable immunodeficiency. These receptors are not linked to any known antigen. Data came from immunoSEQ multiplex PCR; TCRdb stores just in-frame clones and leaves some out. The sample yields around 19,000 clones, without any singletons. Whole-study findings and limits: In common variable immunodeficiency, TCR beta chains reportedly carried fewer deletions and N-nucleotide insertions.

The sequenced material came from peripheral blood mononuclear cells. These receptors were collected from a human donor with common variable immunodeficiency.

This clone showed up many times. Coverage ceases 3 residues before the CDR3 finishes, and the germline J gene fills in the end. This chain links TRBV10-3 with TRBJ1-2; D not resolved. The CDR3 totals 14 residues. V was shortened by 2 bases and J by 4 bases, with 11 bases between the two germline ends. Looked up from germline, CDR1 is ENHRY and CDR2 is SYGVKD. CDR3 in amino acids: CAISEALEIYGYTF. The DNA read from the CDR3 is TGTGCCATCAGTGAGGCACTAGAGATCTATGGC.

This clone was counted a few times. Coverage ceases 3 residues before the CDR3 finishes, and the germline J gene fills in the end. The chain has TRBV18 and TRBJ1-3; 8 bases agree with TRBD1. V was clipped by 6 bases and J by 3 bases; unmatched bases: 13. CDR3 size: 17 residues. Germline V gives CDR1 KGHSH, CDR2 LQKENI. The CDR3 sequence: CASSVMGQGALGNTIYF. The DNA read from the CDR3 is TGTGCCAGCTCCGTGATGGGCCAGGGGGCGCTTGGAAACACC.

With regard to this clone: The CDR3 extends 3 residues past the end of the read, so its final part is completed from the germline J gene. This rearrangement joins TRBV6-1 to TRBJ2-5; TRBD2 aligns across 11 bases. The CDR3 spans 15 residues. Germline loops: CDR1 MNHNS, CDR2 SASEGT. J lost 7 bases, V lost 2 bases, and 6 bases had no gene match. The CDR3 bases that were read are TGTGCCAGCAGTGAATATAGTAGCGGGGGGGTGACC. This codes for CASSEYSSGGVT. The CDR3 as a whole reads CASSEYSSGGVTQYF.

This clone was seen only a few times. The read comes to an end 3 residues before the CDR3 does, leaving the germline J gene to fill in the end. The genes are TRBV6-2 or TRBV6-3 and TRBJ1-5, with D possibly TRBD1 on 5 matching bases. The CDR3 loop spans 16 amino acids. The V and J ends lost 5 bases and 0 bases respectively, with 14 bases between them. Germline CDR1 and CDR2: MNHEY and SVGEGT. The CDR3: CASSRYQGNSNQPQHF. The DNA read from the CDR3 is TGTGCCAGCAGTCGGTACCAGGGAAATAGCAATCAGCCC.

This clone has only a few counts. The CDR3 end is not reached by the read, which stops 3 residues before it; the germline J gene fills it in. The J gene is TRBJ2-1, the V gene TRBV30; D unresolved. The CDR3 totals 11 residues. Trimming left V 0 bases short and J 9 bases short, with 6 bases between. Germline assignment: CDR1 GTSNPN and CDR2 SVGIG (reference sequence). The sequenced CDR3 bases are TGTGCCTGGAGTGTCTTTCGTGAG. Translating it yields CAWSVFRE. From start to end, the CDR3 is CAWSVFREQFF.

As to this clone: The CDR3 is cut off 3 residues early in the read; its end comes from the germline J gene. V is TRBV18 and J is TRBJ1-1; D call uncertain. The germline CDR1 and CDR2 sequences are KGHSH and LQKENI. CDR3 length: 14 residues. V lost 2 bases, J lost 0 bases, and 7 bases lay in between. This CDR3 reads CASSPLSLNTEAFF. CDR3 DNA, as far as it was read: TGTGCCAGCTCACCATTATCTCTGAACACTGAA.

This clone was observed a handful of times. The read is 3 residues too short to cover the CDR3 end, so that end is filled in from the germline J gene. The chain is built from TRBV19 and TRBJ2-2, with 12 bases aligning to TRBD2. CDR1 and CDR2 (germline): LNHDA, SQIVND (reference sequence). Trimming cost V 8 bases and J 3 bases; bases outside gene matches: 13. The CDR3 consists of 18 residues. The CDR3 loop reads CASRGGLGLAGYTGELFF. CDR3 DNA, as far as it was read: TGTGCCAGTCGAGGGGGCCTGGGACTAGCGGGTTACACCGGGGAG.

On this clone itself: The observed sequence ends 3 residues before the CDR3 terminus, with the missing tail filled in from the germline J gene. The V gene is TRBV11-3, the J gene TRBJ2-7, with 8 positions matching TRBD2. The CDR3 has 13 amino acids. CDR1 SGHNT and CDR2 YENEEA come from the germline V gene. V lost 5 bases and J lost 6; bases outside the gene matches: 6. CDR3 loop: CASSLGTRGEQYF. CDR3 DNA (partial): TGTGCCAGCAGCCTCGGGACTAGAGGCGAG.

This clone was counted a few times. The sequence runs out 3 residues before the end of the CDR3; the remainder is reconstructed from the germline J gene. The chain is built from TRBV7-9 and TRBJ2-5; D is possibly TRBD1 (5 bases). Trimming removed 1 base from V and 5 bases from J, with 11 bases in between. From germline, CDR1 is SEHNR and CDR2 FQNEAQ (reference sequence). The CDR3 has 14 amino acids. The sequenced part of the CDR3 DNA is TGTGCCAGCAGCTTAGGAGTTGGGGCCGAGACC. Translating it yields CASSLGVGAET. The whole CDR3 region reads CASSLGVGAETQYF.

Remarks on this clone: The read ends 3 residues early relative to the CDR3; the germline J gene fills the gap. V is TRBV18 and J is TRBJ1-1, with TRBD1 matching over 7 bases. Per germline, CDR1 KGHSH and CDR2 LQKENI. This CDR3 has 17 residues. Germline trimming cut 6 bases from V and 5 bases from J; bases unmatched to any gene: 18. The part of the CDR3 DNA that was read is TGTGCCAGCTCGACGCAGGAGGGGGCGGTAATCACTACTGAA. Translation gives CASSTQEGAVITTE. The entire CDR3 protein is CASSTQEGAVITTEAFF.